The TCR beta chain described here comes from a study of T cells expressing NK-cell markers. The overall study: Sequencing of TCR beta repertoires drew on sorted CD3+CD56+NKG2C+, CD3+CD56+NKG2C- and CD3+CD56-NKG2C+ T cells. Most of the eight sequenced donors were HCMV-seropositive; one was seronegative. Whole-study findings and limits: What remained unclear was the HCMV specificity of expanded NKG2C+ T cell clones. Where several donors were concerned, these clonotypes also led the CD3+CD56-NKG2C+ fraction.

TCRdb reprocessed the 5' RACE reads; each CDR3 protein has one entry and no DNA is given. The sample totals 150,000 or so distinct CDR3 sequences. On this clonotype itself: The antigen is undetermined.

The length of the CDR3 is 14 residues. Germline values: CDR1 MNHEY, CDR2 SMNVEV (reference sequence). The chain links TRBV27 to TRBJ2-3; lacking DNA, the TRBD2 call made by TCRdb goes unchecked. The sequenced sample was blood T cells: a sorted CD56 or NKG2C T cell subset, CD4+ or CD8+ T cells, or bulk PBMC T cells (not recorded which). This receptor was taken from a woman aged 50 to 60 in good health. CDR3 sequence: CASRTSGSADTQYF.